The T cell receptor (beta chain) described here comes from a study of response to subunit inactivated influenza vaccine. One entry per CDR3 protein, called by TCRdb with MiXCR from the RT-PCR reads. The sample shows just under 550,000 distinct CDR3 sequences, roughly 25% of them seen only once. Trimming pared 4 bases from V and 7 bases from J, leaving 10 bases between. The CDR3 totals 13 residues. Per germline, CDR1 MRHNA and CDR2 SNTAGT. This clonotype showed up just a few times. These data also featured in a second study, about T cells expressing NK-cell markers. As that study records: The authors generated TCR beta cDNA through 5'RACE template switching with UMIs.

The TCR originated in a man in his forties or fifties who received an inactivated influenza vaccine. Sequences were derived from CD4+ T cells sorted from PBMCs, sampled 11 to 12 days after vaccination. The rearrangement joins TRBV6-4 to TRBJ1-4; D remains unclear. The CDR3 nucleotides are TGTGCCAGCAGTGTCCGGGTTGGTGAAAAACTGTTTTTT. Protein sequence: CASSVRVGEKLFF.